The 8 T cell receptor beta chains below come from one sample, sequenced in a study of T-cell reconstitution after alpha-beta-depleted transplantation in children. TCRbeta library preparation incorporated unique molecular identifiers. TCRdb recomputed calls from the PCR reads with MiXCR, one row per CDR3 protein. This repertoire shows hundreds of thousands of distinct CDR3 sequences, approximately 12% found once; its top ten account for around 2.5%. Specimen: PBMCs from the stem cell graft donor, collected from the stem cell graft. The receptors originated from a human donor who donated a stem cell graft to a child with acute lymphoblastic leukemia.

In this sample, this clonotype turned up many times. The J gene is TRBJ2-4, the V gene TRBV6-5; a possible D gene is TRBD1 (5 bases). This CDR3 comprises 18 residues. Germline CDR1 is MNHEY and CDR2 is SVGAGI. Trimming removed 0 bases from V and 1 base from J, with 16 bases in between. CDR3 sequence reads: CASSYSIGAVTAKNIQYF. The CDR3 nucleotides are TGTGCCAGCAGTTACTCGATAGGGGCGGTGACGGCCAAAAACATTCAGTACTTC.

This clonotype appeared a few times. The chain couples TRBV3-1 to TRBJ1-1, with D possibly TRBD1 on 5 matching bases. CDR1 and CDR2 (germline): LGHDT, YNNKEL (reference sequence). The CDR3 consists of 12 residues. Between the trimmed V and J ends, which lost 0 bases and 9 bases, there was a span of 8 bases. The DNA of the CDR3 is TGTGCCAGCAGCCAAGATCGGGGGAAAGCTTTCTTT. Its translation: CASSQDRGKAFF.

This clonotype showed up many times. The chain has TRBV6-5 and TRBJ2-1, with D maybe TRBD2 (6 bases). Looked up from germline, CDR1 is MNHEY and CDR2 is SVGAGI. The CDR3 totals 18 residues. V was cut by 2 bases and J by 0 bases, with 17 bases left in between. The CDR3 region is CASSYDRVAGYSYNEQFF. DNA for the CDR3: TGTGCCAGCAGTTACGACCGAGTGGCGGGATACTCCTACAATGAGCAGTTCTTC.

This clonotype has a count of ten or more. This rearrangement joins TRBV7-6 to TRBJ2-5, with 8 bases that match TRBD1. The CDR3 is 15 amino acids. Per germline, CDR1 SGHVS and CDR2 FNYEAQ. The V segment lost 5 bases and the J segment 2 bases; nucleotides outside the gene matches: 7. CDR3 sequence reads: CASSPAGGKQETQYF. CDR3 nucleotide sequence: TGTGCCAGCAGCCCCGCAGGGGGCAAGCAAGAGACCCAGTACTTC. The full variable domain, its missing parts supplied by reference TRBV7-6 and TRBJ2-5, is GAGVSQSPRYKVTKRGQDVALRCDPISGHVSLYWYRQALGQGPEFLTYFNYEAQQDKSGLPNDRFSAERPEGSISTLTIQRTEQRDSAMYRCASSPAGGKQETQYFGPGTRLLVL.

This clonotype was counted ten times or more. This chain joins TRBV25-1 and TRBJ2-5; D possibly corresponds to TRBD1 (5 bases). The V end lost 3 bases, the J end lost 1 base, and 12 bases lay between the germline ends. Germline V gives CDR1 MGHDK, CDR2 SYGVNS. The CDR3 has 15 amino acids. The CDR3 spells CASSDSQGVQETQYF. The DNA for the CDR3 is TGTGCCAGCAGTGATTCTCAAGGGGTCCAAGAGACCCAGTACTTC.

This clonotype came up many times. The chain couples TRBV6-2 or TRBV6-3 to TRBJ2-7; D is possibly TRBD1 (5 bases). Trimming left V 2 bases short and J 3 bases short, with 14 bases between. Germline V lookup: CDR1 MNHEY, CDR2 SVGEGT. The CDR3 consists of 15 residues. The CDR3 here is CASSYRTLQYYEQYF. In nucleotides, the CDR3 is TGTGCCAGCAGTTACCGGACATTACAGTACTACGAGCAGTACTTC.

This clonotype occurred many times. The V gene is TRBV6-2 or TRBV6-3, the J gene TRBJ1-6; D may be TRBD1 (5 bases). The germline V and J ends were trimmed by 4 bases and 9 bases, with 13 bases remaining between them. This CDR3 region has 14 residues. Germline-derived CDR1 and CDR2 are MNHEY and SVGEGT. The CDR3 loop is CASSFSGTLSPLHF. The CDR3 nucleotides read TGTGCCAGCAGTTTCTCCGGGACTCTTTCACCCCTCCACTTT.

This clonotype was recorded at least ten times. The chain links TRBV6-5 to TRBJ2-1, with D unclear. CDR1 is MNHEY and CDR2 is SVGAGI in the germline V gene. The CDR3 totals 17 residues. V lost 4 bases, J lost 8 bases, and 24 bases lay in between. CDR3 sequence: CASSFRQAKIVLHEQFF. The CDR3 region has the DNA TGTGCCAGCAGTTTTCGGCAGGCCAAAATCGTTTTGCATGAGCAGTTCTTC.